The rows below give T cell receptor beta chains drawn from one sample of a study of blood T cell repertoires in COVID-19. The table came from immunoSEQ multiplex PCR; TCRdb's copy has only in-frame clones and leaves some out. The table has 290,000 or so clones, approximately 86% seen once. Sequenced input: PBMCs or T cells enriched from blood (not recorded which). Receptor source: a woman aged 18-35 years who had recovered from COVID-19. The CDR3 runs from the conserved cysteine through the conserved F or W. The D gene is left open where the match is weak. The size of a clone is reported for some rows only, either as once, few or many, or as a class for expanded clones.

j_gene | len | v_gene | d_gene | abundance | CDR3aa | CDR3nt
TRBJ1-6 | 17 | TRBV27 | TRBD1 | . | CASSYSRDRGPDSPLHF | TGTGCCAGCAGCTACTCCCGGGACAGGGGGCCGGATTCACCCCTCCACTTT
TRBJ2-1 | 15 | TRBV6-2/TRBV6-3 | . | . | CASSYGAGTVNEQFF | TGTGCCAGCAGTTACGGGGCGGGAACCGTCAATGAGCAGTTCTTC
TRBJ1-5 | 15 | TRBV28 | . | . | CASTRGAWSNQPQHF | TGTGCCAGCACCCGGGGGGCCTGGAGCAATCAGCCCCAGCATTTT
TRBJ2-1 | 16 | TRBV7-9 | TRBD2 | . | CASSSTSGRNYNEQFF | TGTGCCAGCAGCTCGACTAGCGGGAGGAACTACAATGAGCAGTTCTTC
TRBJ2-5 | 13 | TRBV2 | . | . | CASRGADQETQYF | TGTGCCAGCAGGGGAGCGGACCAAGAGACCCAGTACTTC
TRBJ1-3 | 15 | TRBV7-9 | TRBD1 | . | CASSLTGISGNTIYF | TGTGCCAGCAGCCTGACAGGGATCTCTGGAAACACCATATATTTT
TRBJ2-1 | 16 | TRBV19 | TRBD2 | . | CASSISSGGLGNEQFF | TGTGCCAGTAGTATCTCTAGCGGGGGATTAGGGAATGAGCAGTTCTTC
TRBJ1-2 | 14 | TRBV28 | TRBD1 | . | CASSSDRETGGYTF | TGTGCCAGCAGTTCGGACAGGGAGACAGGGGGCTACACCTTC
TRBJ2-7 | 13 | TRBV11-3 | TRBD1 | . | CASSTGDSYEQYF | TGTGCCAGCAGCACAGGGGACTCCTACGAGCAGTACTTC
TRBJ1-4 | 16 | TRBV4-1 | . | . | CASSLEQGLEREKLFF | TGCGCCAGCAGCTTGGAGCAGGGGCTCGAGAGAGAAAAACTGTTTTTT
TRBJ2-2 | 17 | TRBV24-1 | TRBD2 | . | CATSELAGGIGPGELFF | TGTGCCACCAGTGAACTAGCGGGAGGGATCGGTCCCGGGGAGCTGTTTTTT
TRBJ1-1 | 15 | TRBV6-5 | TRBD1 | . | CASRPDRGKNTEAFF | TGTGCCAGCAGGCCCGACAGGGGGAAGAACACTGAAGCTTTCTTT
TRBJ2-1 | 15 | TRBV11-2 | . | . | CASSLDYQNYNEQFF | TGTGCCAGCAGCTTAGATTACCAGAACTACAATGAGCAGTTCTTC
TRBJ2-6 | 14 | TRBV11-3 | . | . | CASSLTAGANVLTF | TGTGCCAGCAGCTTAACAGCTGGGGCCAACGTCCTGACTTTC
TRBJ1-2 | 14 | TRBV4-1 | TRBD1 | . | CASSLGQTNYGYTF | TGCGCCAGCAGCCTGGGACAGACTAACTATGGCTACACCTTC
TRBJ2-1 | 17 | TRBV11-3 | TRBD1 | . | CASSTRTGGAPGNEQFF | TGTGCCAGCAGCACCCGGACAGGGGGGGCTCCGGGGAATGAGCAGTTCTTC
TRBJ2-2 | 16 | TRBV2 | TRBD1 | . | CASSPRTGVDTGELFF | TGTGCCAGCAGCCCGAGGACAGGGGTAGACACCGGGGAGCTGTTTTTT
TRBJ1-2 | 15 | TRBV4-3 | TRBD1 | once | CASSQDLRGRGGYTF | TGCGCCAGCAGCCAAGATCTTAGGGGGCGCGGTGGCTACACCTTC
TRBJ1-1 | 15 | TRBV9 | TRBD1 | . | CASSTWTGGFTEAFF | TGTGCCAGCAGCACTTGGACAGGGGGCTTCACTGAAGCTTTCTTT
TRBJ2-3 | 14 | TRBV21-1 | . | . | CASRLAGVPDTQYF | TGTGCCAGCAGGCTAGCGGGAGTCCCAGATACGCAGTATTTT
TRBJ2-3 | 20 | TRBV6-4 | TRBD2 | . | CASREQTGTSGTSSTDTQYF | TGTGCCAGCAGGGAACAGACCGGGACTAGCGGGACCTCAAGCACAGATACGCAGTATTTT
TRBJ2-3 | 15 | TRBV30 | TRBD2 | once | CAWSELAGATDTQYF | TGTGCCTGGAGTGAACTAGCGGGAGCCACAGATACGCAGTATTTT
TRBJ2-5 | 14 | TRBV6-5 | . | . | CASSYAGTQETQYF | TGTGCCAGCAGTTACGCTGGGACTCAAGAGACCCAGTACTTC
TRBJ2-2 | 11 | TRBV2 | . | . | CASSVYGELFF | TGTGCCAGCAGTGTATATGGGGAGCTGTTTTTT
TRBJ1-4 | 15 | TRBV5-4 | TRBD1 | . | CASSPGQGPNEKLFF | TGTGCCAGCAGCCCTGGACAGGGTCCTAATGAAAAACTGTTTTTT
TRBJ2-4 | 17 | TRBV4-2 | TRBD2 | . | CASSSVAGGPSKNIQYF | TGTGCCAGCAGCTCCGTAGCGGGAGGGCCAAGCAAAAACATTCAGTACTTC
TRBJ1-2 | 16 | TRBV3-1/TRBV3-2 | TRBD1 | . | CASSQVPGGGGFGYTF | TGTGCCAGCAGCCAAGTCCCAGGGGGCGGTGGCTTTGGCTACACCTTC
TRBJ2-1 | 17 | TRBV7-8 | . | . | CASSLGVPGSSYNEQFF | TGTGCCAGCAGCTTAGGAGTCCCGGGATCCTCCTACAATGAGCAGTTCTTC
TRBJ2-7 | 15 | TRBV9 | TRBD1 | . | CASSVGPGGDHEQYF | TGTGCCAGCAGCGTAGGGCCAGGGGGAGACCACGAGCAGTACTTC
TRBJ2-2 | 17 | TRBV19 | TRBD1 | . | CASTGTGGLWDTGELFF | TGTGCCAGTACGGGGACAGGGGGGCTCTGGGACACCGGGGAGCTGTTTTTT
TRBJ2-1 | 11 | TRBV24-1 | TRBD1 | . | CATSEGQGTFF | TGTGCCACCAGTGAGGGACAGGGTACGTTCTTC
TRBJ1-2 | 16 | TRBV2 | . | . | CASSELGARANYGYTF | TGTGCCAGCAGTGAATTGGGGGCCCGAGCTAACTATGGCTACACCTTC
TRBJ2-1 | 24 | TRBV10-1 | TRBD2 | . | CASSDRFSEIGPGLAGGYWNEQFF | TGCGCCAGCAGTGACAGATTCTCGGAAATCGGTCCGGGACTAGCGGGAGGGTATTGGAATGAGCAGTTCTTC
TRBJ1-4 | 13 | TRBV18 | . | . | CASSLELNEKLFF | TGTGCCAGCTCACTGGAGCTGAATGAAAAACTGTTTTTT
TRBJ1-1 | 11 | TRBV5-5 | . | . | CASSFLAEAFF | TGTGCCAGCAGCTTTTTAGCTGAAGCTTTCTTT